The T cell receptor beta chain described here comes from a study of shared clonotypes between healthy human individuals. Study-wide points: The generation probabilities recorded for non-shared clonotypes fell below those of clonotypes shared by all four donors.

The CDR3 is 13 amino acids. Trimming removed 5 bases at V and 3 bases at J, with 7 bases between. Germline CDR1 and CDR2: SGHAT and FQNNGV. A word on this clone: What it recognizes is unknown.

Several immunoSEQ plates received, in even portions, the genomic DNA of each subset. TCRdb's table, derived via immunoSEQ multiplex PCR, lists solely in-frame clones and lacks some. The table includes roughly 2.5 million clones, about 92% detected once. The clonotype originates from a young man in good health. Sequences were obtained from naive CD4+ T cells sorted from blood. Subset described: CD45RA+ positively selected. The chain employs TRBV11-2 and TRBJ2-2; no clear D gene. The CDR3 nucleotides are TGTGCCAGCAGCCCTCGGGACACCGGGGAGCTGTTTTTT. Translated, it gives CASSPRDTGELFF.